This TCR beta chain was sequenced during a study of CDR3 diversity in severe acne (dated by TCRdb to between 2018 and 2021). The CDR3 numbers 11 residues from cysteine through phenylalanine. Only CDR3 DNA remains: 33 bases, in frame from the first base. Trimming costs V 3 bases and J 10 bases, and their ends lie 11 bases apart. In the germline V gene (reference sequence), CDR1 corresponds to SGHKS and CDR2 to YYEKEE. Comment on this clonotype: This receptor's antigen is unknown. Base qualities are missing; no much larger clone stands one base away.

Library construction relied on PCR. TCRdb lists the instrument as Illumina HiSeq 2000. TCRdb took the public reads, trimmed them with fastp at Q25, ran MiXCR for clone calling and kept in-frame beta chains. Identical CDR3 protein sequences are pooled into one entry, listed with their most common genes and DNA. This sample gives about 86,000 distinct CDR3 sequences in total; around 53% of them show up just once. In total, the top ten clones hold around 15% of the sample. Material: blood. Recombination linked TRBV5-5 to TRBJ2-7, with an unclear D gene assignment. The origin of this receptor is a male donor in good health, without acne. In nucleotide form, the sequence is TGTGCCAGCAGCTACCTTGGGGATCAGTACTTC. It is translated as CASSYLGDQYF. Outside the CDR3, residues come from the reference TRBV5-5 and TRBJ2-7 proteins, so the full variable domain is: DAGVTQSPTHLIKTRGQQVTLRCSPISGHKSVSWYQQVLGQGPQFIFQYYEKEERGRGNFPDRFSARQFPNYSSELNVNALLLGDSALYLCASSYLGDQYFGPGTRLTVT.